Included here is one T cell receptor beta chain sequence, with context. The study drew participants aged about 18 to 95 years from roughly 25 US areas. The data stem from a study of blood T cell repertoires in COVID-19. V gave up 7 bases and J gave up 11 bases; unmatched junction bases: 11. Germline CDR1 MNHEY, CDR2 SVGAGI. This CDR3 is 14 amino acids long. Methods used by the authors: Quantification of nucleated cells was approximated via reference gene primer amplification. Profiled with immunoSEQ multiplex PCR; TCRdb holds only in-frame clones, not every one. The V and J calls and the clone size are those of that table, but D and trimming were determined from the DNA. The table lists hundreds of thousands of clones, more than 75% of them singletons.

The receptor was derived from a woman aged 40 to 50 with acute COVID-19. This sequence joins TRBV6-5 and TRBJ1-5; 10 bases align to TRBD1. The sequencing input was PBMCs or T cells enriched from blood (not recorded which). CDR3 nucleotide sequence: TGTGCCAGCAATTGGGGGACAGGGGACAGGGCCCAGCATTTT. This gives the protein CASNWGTGDRAQHF.